The next 26 T cell receptor beta chains were all read from a single sample in a study of human T cells and chemical hapten exposure. Time point indicated: patch test 2, 6 weeks after DPC sensitization. Treatment: therapeutic diphenylcyclopropenone sensitization with weekly scalp DPC. TCRdb itself ran the RACE reads through MiXCR, one entry per CDR3 protein. The profile shows just over 350,000 distinct CDR3 sequences, more than 5% of them singletons. Sequences were derived from whole blood, sampled in connection with sensitization to the hapten diphenylcyclopropenone (DPC). The receptors originated from a woman between 18 and 29 years old with alopecia areata. Some clones in this sample may be carry-over from other donors' samples.

This clonotype occurred many times. The rearrangement links TRBV6-5 to TRBJ1-1; 12 nucleotides line up with TRBD1. Germline CDR1 and CDR2: MNHEY and SVGAGI. The J segment lost 5 bases and the V segment lost 6 bases, leaving 4 bases of the junction unmatched. CDR3 size: 14 residues. The CDR3 protein is CASSRDRGPTEAFF. The CDR3 DNA reads as TGTGCCAGCAGCCGGGACAGGGGGCCGACTGAAGCTTTCTTT.

This clonotype was picked up many times. This chain uses TRBV6-6 with TRBJ1-5; tentatively, D is TRBD1 (5 bases). The CDR3 runs 15 residues. Germline V gene sequence: CDR1 MNHNY, CDR2 SVGAGI (reference sequence). V was trimmed by 5 bases and J by 0 bases, leaving 11 bases between them. The CDR3 sequence: CASSGGGYSNQPQHF. The CDR3 region has the DNA TGTGCCAGCAGTGGGGGGGGATATAGCAATCAGCCCCAGCATTTT.

There are many counts of this clonotype. The chain combines TRBV6-5 with TRBJ1-6; 7 bases line up with TRBD1. The germline V gene has CDR1 MNHEY and CDR2 SVGAGI. The V and J ends lost 7 bases and 5 bases, in that order; junction bases with no gene match: 8. The CDR3 is 15 amino acids. CDR3 DNA sequence: TGTGCCAGCACCTTTACGGGACAGAATAATTCACCCCTCCACTTT. Translated: CASTFTGQNNSPLHF.

This clonotype was seen ten or more times. The chain recombines TRBV6-6 with TRBJ1-3; weak D call: TRBD1 (6 bases). V lost 2 bases, J lost 10 bases, and 15 bases lay in between. The CDR3 extends over 14 amino acids. Germline CDR1 MNHNY, CDR2 SVGAGI (reference sequence). The CDR3, as DNA: TGTGCCAGCAGTTACCTTGGACAGTCTGCTACCATATATTTT. It yields the protein CASSYLGQSATIYF.

This chain uses TRBV6-6 with TRBJ1-1, with TRBD1 matching over 7 bases. J lost 11 bases, V lost 5 bases, and 17 bases had no gene match. The length of the CDR3 is 15 residues. Germline CDR1 and CDR2: MNHNY and SVGAGI (reference sequence). The CDR3: CASSQETTGASEAFF. In DNA, the CDR3 is TGTGCCAGCAGTCAAGAAACTACAGGGGCCTCGGAGGCTTTCTTT.

This clonotype has ten or more counts. The V gene is TRBV5-5, the J gene TRBJ1-1, with unresolved D. The CDR3 loop spans 15 amino acids. Germline CDR1 and CDR2: SGHKS and YYEKEE (reference sequence). Trimming shortened V by 3 bases and J by 6 bases, and 18 bases separated the two germline ends. The CDR3 region has the DNA TGTGCCAGCAGCTATAGAAGACCCCAGGCGGCTGAAGCTTTCTTT. It codes for CASSYRRPQAAEAFF.

This clonotype was recorded many times. This chain links TRBV6-5 with TRBJ1-1; TRBD1 is a possible D gene (5 bases). Trimming removed 2 bases at V and 4 bases at J, with 8 bases between. This CDR3 has 13 residues. Germline assignment: CDR1 MNHEY and CDR2 SVGAGI. The CDR3 sequence: CASSYGDVTEAFF. The DNA for the CDR3 is TGTGCCAGCAGTTACGGGGACGTCACTGAAGCTTTCTTT.

This chain connects TRBV28 to TRBJ2-7; 7 positions match TRBD1. V dropped 7 bases and J dropped 0; count of bases not matched to a gene: 6. This CDR3 contains 14 residues. CDR1 is MDHEN, CDR2 SYDVKM, per germline. CDR3 in amino acids: CASIGQGDSYEQYF. As DNA, the CDR3 is TGTGCCAGCATAGGGCAGGGGGACTCCTACGAGCAGTACTTC.

This clonotype was counted many times. V and J are TRBV5-5 and TRBJ2-3, with 8 nucleotides matching TRBD1. V trimming: 3 bases; J trimming: 2 bases; junction bases outside the gene matches: 2. This CDR3 contains 14 residues. Germline assignment: CDR1 SGHKS and CDR2 YYEKEE (reference sequence). CDR3 sequence: CASSWDRNTDTQYF. CDR3 DNA sequence: TGTGCCAGCAGCTGGGACAGGAACACAGATACGCAGTATTTT.

The rearrangement joins TRBV20-1 to TRBJ1-2, with D perhaps matching TRBD1 (5 bases). The CDR3 is 16 residues long. The germline V gene encodes CDR1 DFQATT and CDR2 SNEGSKA (reference sequence). V was pared by 1 base and J by 2 bases, with 17 bases between. CDR3 in DNA: TGCAGTGCTAGAGGGGGGGAAGGAGGGATAAACTATGGCTACACCTTC. This translates into CSARGGEGGINYGYTF.

This clonotype has ten or more counts. This sequence joins TRBV7-9 and TRBJ1-2, with 7 bases fitting TRBD1. This CDR3 contains 15 residues. After removal of 5 bases from V and 2 bases from J, the junction contained 8 bases not matched to a gene. Germline V lookup: CDR1 SEHNR, CDR2 FQNEAQ (reference sequence). The CDR3 DNA sequence: TGTGCCAGCAGCACCGCGTTGGACAGGAACTATGGCTACACCTTC. Translating gives CASSTALDRNYGYTF.

The table lists this clonotype with many counts. The V gene is TRBV20-1, the J gene TRBJ1-2, with 7 bases aligning to TRBD1. Germline CDR1 reads DFQATT; CDR2 reads SNEGSKA (reference sequence). Germline trimming cut 5 bases from V and 1 base from J; bases unmatched to any gene: 4. This CDR3 spans 13 amino acids. CDR3 loop: CSAWDSLNYGYTF. CDR3 bases: TGCAGTGCTTGGGACAGCCTTAACTATGGCTACACCTTC.

This clonotype was detected only a few times. The gene calls are TRBV4-1 and TRBJ1-3, with D uncertain. Germline V gene lookup returns CDR1 MGHRA and CDR2 YSYEKL. The V end was cut by 2 bases, the J end by 5 bases, with 7 bases between. The CDR3 consists of 13 residues. The CDR3 coding sequence is TGCGCCAGCAGCCAAAGTGAGCGAAACACCATATATTTT. Protein product: CASSQSERNTIYF.

The rearrangement links TRBV12-3 or TRBV12-4 to TRBJ1-5, with TRBD1 identical over 8 bases. The CDR3 sequence is 15 residues long. V shed 6 bases, J shed 1 base, and the junction held 5 bases outside the gene matches. The CDR3 nucleotides are TGTGCCAGCAGAGAGACAGGGGACAGCAATCAGCCCCAGCATTTT. This codes for CASRETGDSNQPQHF.

This clonotype was seen many times. This rearrangement joins TRBV10-3 to TRBJ1-2, with D perhaps matching TRBD1 (6 bases). V lost 4 bases and J 4 bases, leaving 22 bases between the germline ends. This CDR3 comprises 17 residues. Germline V CDR1 and CDR2: ENHRY, SYGVKD. This CDR3 reads CAISGRLPGPRGYGYTF. CDR3 in DNA: TGTGCCATCAGTGGCCGGCTACCGGGCCCCAGGGGCTATGGCTACACCTTC.

This clonotype was counted ten times or more. The chain carries TRBV7-9 and TRBJ1-1; D is ambiguous. Trimming cost V 5 bases and J 4 bases, with 11 bases left between them. This CDR3 region has 13 residues. Germline V lookup: CDR1 SEHNR, CDR2 FQNEAQ (reference sequence). This CDR3 reads CASSPLGPTEAFF. CDR3 DNA sequence: TGTGCCAGCAGCCCTCTGGGCCCCACTGAAGCTTTCTTT.

This clonotype was seen many times. This chain joins TRBV5-1 and TRBJ1-4; 10 bases map to TRBD1. Germline CDR1 and CDR2: SGHRS and YFSETQ. The CDR3 consists of 16 residues. J was trimmed by 4 bases and V by 4 bases; bases with no gene match: 7. The CDR3 loop is CASSAGTGESNEKLFF. CDR3 bases: TGCGCCAGCAGCGCCGGGACAGGGGAAAGTAATGAAAAACTGTTTTTT.

V and J are TRBV7-9 and TRBJ1-4; unclear D gene. The CDR3 has 15 amino acids. CDR1 is SEHNR, CDR2 FQNEAQ, per germline (reference sequence). Trimming removed 5 bases from V and 4 bases from J, with 14 bases in between. The CDR3 DNA reads TGTGCCAGCAGCCTCCGGCGGGGTTTTAATGAAAAACTGTTTTTT. It translates to CASSLRRGFNEKLFF.

CDR3 in DNA: TGTGCCAGCAGTTACGGGGCGGGGTATTCGGAGACCCAGTACTTC. Residues: CASSYGAGYSETQYF. The chain links TRBV6-6 to TRBJ2-5; TRBD2 is a possible D gene (6 bases). Trimming took off 2 bases at V and 5 bases at J, with 15 bases between the two ends. Per germline, CDR1 MNHNY and CDR2 SVGAGI (reference sequence). The CDR3 loop spans 15 amino acids.

This clonotype was picked up a small number of times. The chain combines TRBV7-2 with TRBJ2-5; D is possibly TRBD2 (7 bases). The germline CDR1 and CDR2 sequences are SGHTA and FQGNSA. Trimming took off 1 base at V and 4 bases at J, with 16 bases between the two ends. The CDR3 length is 16 residues. Here the CDR3 DNA reads TGTGCCAGCAGCTTAGGACAGAGGGGGGGAGGAGAGACCCAGTACTTC. Its translation is CASSLGQRGGGETQYF.

This clonotype was detected many times. The chain combines TRBV6-4 with TRBJ1-6, with D tentatively TRBD1 (5 bases). Germline V gene lookup returns CDR1 MRHNA and CDR2 SNTAGT. V shed 3 bases and J shed 4 bases, with 19 bases lying between them. The CDR3 is 18 residues long. For the CDR3, the DNA is TGTGCCAGCAGTGAGGCCGGGACTCCTGCCGATTATAATTCACCCCTCCACTTT. The encoded protein is CASSEAGTPADYNSPLHF.

This clonotype came up many times. CDR3 residues: CASRVRGTEAFF. The CDR3 DNA is TGTGCCAGCAGGGTACGGGGCACTGAAGCTTTCTTT. The chain carries TRBV21-1 and TRBJ1-1. TRBV21-1 is described as a pseudogene. There are 12 residues in the CDR3.

This clonotype turned up a few times. The genes are TRBV4-3 and TRBJ2-1, with unresolved D. Trimming left V 0 bases short and J 10 bases short, with 7 bases between. The CDR3 has 12 amino acids. Germline assignment: CDR1 LGHNA and CDR2 YSLEER. CDR3 sequence: CASSQDWKEQFF. CDR3 DNA sequence: TGCGCCAGCAGCCAAGATTGGAAAGAGCAGTTCTTC.

There are many counts of this clonotype. The chain combines TRBV4-3 with TRBJ2-3; D remains ambiguous. Germline CDR1 LGHNA, CDR2 YSLEER. This CDR3 contains 14 residues. Trimming left V 1 base short and J 0 bases short, with 5 bases between. CDR3 in amino acids: CASSQVSSTDTQYF. The CDR3 DNA follows: TGCGCCAGCAGCCAAGTATCTAGCACAGATACGCAGTATTTT.

For this clonotype: The junction shows a germline mismatch at one end, possibly a read error. This chain joins TRBV7-9 and TRBJ1-4; TRBD1 agrees at 7 bases. The CDR3 totals 14 residues. In germline, CDR1 is SEHNR, CDR2 FQNEAQ (reference sequence). The CDR3 here is CVSKGTATNEKLFF. The CDR3 DNA reads TGTGTCAGCAAAGGGACAGCAACTAATGAAAAACTGTTTTTT.

The chain recombines TRBV6-2 or TRBV6-3 with TRBJ2-7; D is perhaps TRBD2 (6 bases). The V gene lost 1 base and the J gene lost 1 base, with 11 bases spanning the gap. This CDR3 has 15 residues. Germline V gene sequence: CDR1 MNHEY, CDR2 SVGEGT. The CDR3 reads CASSYWRGLSYEQYF. The CDR3 DNA reads as TGTGCCAGCAGTTACTGGAGGGGCCTGTCCTACGAGCAGTACTTC.